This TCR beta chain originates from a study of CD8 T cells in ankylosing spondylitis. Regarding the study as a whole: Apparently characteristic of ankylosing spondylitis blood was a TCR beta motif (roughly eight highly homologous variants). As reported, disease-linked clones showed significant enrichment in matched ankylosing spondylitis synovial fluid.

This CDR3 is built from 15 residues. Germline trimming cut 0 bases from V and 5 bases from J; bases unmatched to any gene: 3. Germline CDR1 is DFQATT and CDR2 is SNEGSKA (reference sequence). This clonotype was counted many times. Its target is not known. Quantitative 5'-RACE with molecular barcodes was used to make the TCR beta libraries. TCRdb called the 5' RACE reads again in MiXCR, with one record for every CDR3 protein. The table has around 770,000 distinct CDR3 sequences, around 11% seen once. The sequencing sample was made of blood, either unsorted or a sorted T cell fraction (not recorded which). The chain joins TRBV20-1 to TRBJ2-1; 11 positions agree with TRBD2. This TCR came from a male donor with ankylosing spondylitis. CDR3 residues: CSARDSGGADNEQFF. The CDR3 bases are TGCAGTGCTAGAGATAGCGGGGGGGCGGACAATGAGCAGTTCTTC.